This T cell receptor (beta chain) came from a study of cytomegalovirus exposure and HLA in healthy donors. Turning to the study itself: The early release's HLA-typed donors yielded 80 million to 95 million unique TCRs.

Nominally healthy donors provided the samples, though records likely missed some immune exposures. The PCR made use of 60 Vbeta and 13 Jbeta primers. The table came from immunoSEQ multiplex PCR; TCRdb's copy has only in-frame clones and leaves some out. Here the sample spans 150,000 to 200,000 clones, about 85% being singletons. The J segment lost 0 bases and the V segment lost 7 bases, leaving 5 bases of the junction unmatched. The CDR3 has 15 residues. Germline loops: CDR1 SNHLY, CDR2 FYNNEI. Sequences were obtained from PBMCs. The chain recombines TRBV2 with TRBJ2-1; 8 bases align to TRBD2. The TCR comes from a boy aged 2-9 years in good health and CMV-seronegative. CDR3 amino acids: CASKPRGGSYNEQFF. The CDR3 DNA is TGTGCCAGCAAACCCCGGGGGGGCTCCTACAATGAGCAGTTCTTC. The complete variable domain, with remaining parts taken from reference TRBV2 and TRBJ2-1, reads EPEVTQTPSHQVTQMGQEVILRCVPISNHLYFYWYRQILGQKVEFLVSFYNNEISEKSEIFDDQFSVERPDGSNFTLKIRSTKLEDSAMYFCASKPRGGSYNEQFFGPGTRLTVL.